The 32 T cell receptor beta chains reported below all come from one sample, sequenced in a study of blood T cell repertoires in COVID-19. Sequenced by immunoSEQ multiplex PCR; TCRdb stores in-frame clones only, minus some. The table lists 98,000 or so clones, 75% to 95% of them singletons. The specimen sequenced was peripheral blood. Receptors were obtained from a human donor in a cohort sampled during active COVID-19.

J is TRBJ2-1 and V is TRBV6-4, with a weak D call TRBD1 (5 bases). V was cut by 7 bases and J by 7 bases, with 17 bases left in between. The germline V gene has CDR1 MRHNA and CDR2 SNTAGT. This CDR3 contains 14 residues. The CDR3 DNA reads TGTGCCAGCATCTTTGCAGGGATCAGGAATGAGCAGTTCTTC. Translated, it gives CASIFAGIRNEQFF.

The V and J genes are TRBV29-1 and TRBJ2-7; 7 bases are a match to TRBD1. The V segment lost 4 bases and the J segment 6 bases; nucleotides outside the gene matches: 15. The CDR3 is 15 amino acids. The germline V gene has CDR1 SQVTM and CDR2 ANQGSEA. CDR3 loop: CSVVLPQGIALEQYF. CDR3 sequence (DNA): TGCAGCGTTGTTCTCCCACAGGGGATCGCCCTCGAGCAGTACTTC.

The genes are TRBV7-6 and TRBJ1-1; a weak D match, TRBD1 (5 bases). The CDR3 is 17 residues long. Trimming cost V 2 bases and J 0 bases, with 16 bases left between them. The germline V gene encodes CDR1 SGHVS and CDR2 FNYEAQ. DNA of the CDR3: TGTGCCAGCAGCTTACAGGGCAGGCCAGGTATGAACACTGAAGCTTTCTTT. Protein product: CASSLQGRPGMNTEAFF.

The chain employs TRBV2 and TRBJ2-7, with D possibly matching TRBD1 (5 bases). The CDR3 covers 13 residues. Germline V CDR1 and CDR2: SNHLY, FYNNEI. V gave up 8 bases and J gave up 2 bases, with 13 bases separating them. The CDR3 sequence: CASADTFTYEQYF. The CDR3 DNA sequence: TGTGCCAGCGCGGACACCTTTACCTACGAGCAGTACTTC. Filled out from reference TRBV2 and TRBJ2-7, the complete variable domain reads EPEVTQTPSHQVTQMGQEVILRCVPISNHLYFYWYRQILGQKVEFLVSFYNNEISEKSEIFDDQFSVERPDGSNFTLKIRSTKLEDSAMYFCASADTFTYEQYFGPGTRLTVT.

A remark on this clone: At the DNA level, this CDR3 is encoded by other sequences in the same sample as well. The chain employs TRBV30 and TRBJ2-3; 12 bases line up with TRBD2. Trimming cost V 0 bases and J 3 bases; bases outside gene matches: 1. The CDR3 is 15 amino acids. Germline CDR1 reads GTSNPN; CDR2 reads SVGIG (reference sequence). Here the CDR3 DNA reads TGTGCCTGGAGTGTACTAGCGGGAGGTACAGATACGCAGTATTTT. Its translation is CAWSVLAGGTDTQYF.

The rearrangement links TRBV2 to TRBJ2-3; D perhaps matches TRBD1 (6 bases). CDR1 and CDR2 (germline): SNHLY, FYNNEI. CDR3 length equals 15 residues. V lost 3 bases and J 3 bases, leaving 13 bases between the germline ends. CDR3 residues: CASSDEGTTTDTQYF. CDR3 bases: TGTGCCAGCAGTGATGAGGGGACAACGACAGATACGCAGTATTTT.

The chain joins TRBV9 to TRBJ1-2; D not certain. V lost 0 bases and J lost 7, with 4 bases in between. The CDR3 length is 11 residues. The V gene's germline CDR1 is SGDLS and CDR2 YYNGEE. CDR3 DNA sequence: TGTGCCAGCAGCGTAGACGGTGGCTACACCTTC. It codes for CASSVDGGYTF.

This chain connects TRBV28 to TRBJ2-1; TRBD2 agrees at 7 bases. The CDR3 covers 12 residues. The trim removed 3 bases at V and 12 bases at J, leaving 5 bases unmatched. Germline CDR1 is MDHEN and CDR2 is SYDVKM. The CDR3 sequence: CASSLRRERQFF. CDR3 bases: TGTGCCAGCAGTTTGAGGCGGGAGCGGCAGTTCTTC.

The chain links TRBV5-4 to TRBJ1-1, with D tentatively TRBD1 (5 bases). The CDR3 is 14 residues long. V lost 3 bases, J lost 4 bases, and 13 bases lay in between. CDR1 SGHNT and CDR2 YYREEE come from the germline V gene (reference sequence). The CDR3 protein is CASSSQQVTTEAFF. CDR3 nucleotides: TGTGCCAGCAGCTCACAACAGGTAACCACTGAAGCTTTCTTT.

This clone was picked up one time. This chain connects TRBV24-1 to TRBJ2-7; D may be TRBD2 (6 bases). V was pared by 7 bases and J by 0 bases, with 6 bases between. The CDR3 contains 12 residues. Germline lookup yields CDR1 KGHDR and CDR2 SFDVKD. The CDR3 reads CATSGSSYEQYF. CDR3 coding DNA: TGTGCCACCAGCGGGAGCTCCTACGAGCAGTACTTC.

The genes are TRBV6-4 and TRBJ1-6; TRBD1 might be the D (6 bases). Trimming cost V 4 bases and J 5 bases, with 6 bases left between them. In germline, CDR1 is MRHNA, CDR2 SNTAGT. This CDR3 is 13 amino acids long. CDR3 residues: CASSAGDNSPLHF. The CDR3 region has the DNA TGTGCCAGCAGTGCAGGGGATAATTCACCCCTCCACTTT.

The J gene is TRBJ2-7, the V gene TRBV6-5, with a tentative D call TRBD1 (5 bases). The V end lost 2 bases, the J end lost 5 bases, and 10 bases lay between the germline ends. The CDR3 spans 13 residues. Germline-derived CDR1 and CDR2 are MNHEY and SVGAGI. The CDR3 nucleotides are TGTGCCAGCAGTTACGGGGCTGTCCACGAGCAGTACTTC. Translated: CASSYGAVHEQYF.

Concerning this clone: The junction departs from the called germline gene at one end, perhaps through a read error. The genes are TRBV7-9 and TRBJ1-6; tentative D call: TRBD1 (6 bases). The CDR3 runs to 16 residues. Germline V gene data show CDR1 as SEHNR and CDR2 as FQNEAQ (reference sequence). The CDR3 DNA reads as TGTGCCAGCAGCCCCGCGGGGGCCGCCAGCTATTCGCCCCTCCACTTT. Protein sequence: CASSPAGAASYSPLHF.

The chain joins TRBV11-2 to TRBJ1-4, with 7 bases matching TRBD1. V was clipped by 6 bases and J by 7 bases; unmatched bases: 11. Germline CDR1 and CDR2: SGHAT and FQNNGV. The CDR3 length is 15 residues. CDR3 DNA sequence: TGTGCCAGCAGGCCATTAAAGGGGGCAAGTGAAAAACTGTTTTTT. This codes for CASRPLKGASEKLFF.

The chain combines TRBV4-3 with TRBJ2-7; D might be TRBD2 (6 bases). V was clipped by 0 bases and J by 5 bases, with 8 bases between them. Germline V gene data show CDR1 as LGHNA and CDR2 as YSLEER. This CDR3 is built from 13 residues. The CDR3 is CASSQEAGNEQYF. The DNA of the CDR3 is TGCGCCAGCAGCCAAGAGGCGGGGAACGAGCAGTACTTC.

This chain uses TRBV18 with TRBJ2-3, with D perhaps matching TRBD2 (5 bases). Trimming cost V 3 bases and J 4 bases, with 14 bases left between them. This CDR3 contains 15 residues. Germline lookup yields CDR1 KGHSH and CDR2 LQKENI. The chain's CDR3 is CASSPTEEIADTQYF. The CDR3 region has the DNA TGTGCCAGCTCACCGACGGAGGAGATTGCAGATACGCAGTATTTT.

This clone was found once. V and J are TRBV7-2 and TRBJ1-2; no definite D call. Germline values: CDR1 SGHTA, CDR2 FQGNSA. CDR3 length: 13 residues. Trimming cost V 1 base and J 4 bases, with 7 bases left between them. The CDR3 DNA sequence: TGTGCCAGCAGCTTAGATTCCGGCTATGGCTACACCTTC. It is translated as CASSLDSGYGYTF.

This chain uses TRBV4-2 with TRBJ2-3; maybe TRBD2 (6 bases). The germline V gene has CDR1 LGHNA and CDR2 YNFKEQ. This CDR3 contains 16 residues. Trimming shortened V by 1 base and J by 0 bases, and 11 bases separated the two germline ends. DNA of the CDR3: TGTGCCAGCAGCCAAGGTAGGCGGGGAAGCACAGATACGCAGTATTTT. Translating it yields CASSQGRRGSTDTQYF.

This clone was found once. J is TRBJ2-1 and V is TRBV11-2; possibly TRBD1 for D (6 bases). Between the trimmed V and J ends, which lost 2 bases and 7 bases, there was a span of 21 bases. This CDR3 is 17 amino acids long. Germline-derived CDR1 and CDR2 are SGHAT and FQNNGV. The CDR3 sequence is CASSLTTGWSGENEQFF. CDR3 DNA sequence: TGTGCCAGCAGCTTAACTACGGGGTGGTCAGGGGAAAATGAGCAGTTCTTC.

The gene calls are TRBV28 and TRBJ2-5; D is unclear. V dropped 3 bases and J dropped 5 bases, with 10 bases sitting between them. The CDR3 sequence is 13 residues long. The germline CDR1 and CDR2 sequences are MDHEN and SYDVKM. As DNA, the CDR3 is TGTGCCAGCAGTTTTTACTCTCGGGAGACCCAGTACTTC. Translated, it gives CASSFYSRETQYF.

The V call is TRBV4-1, the J call TRBJ1-2; no reliable D call. The CDR3 runs 12 residues. V lost 0 bases and J 7 bases, leaving 6 bases between the germline ends. Germline assignment: CDR1 MGHRA and CDR2 YSYEKL. Here the CDR3 reads CASSQDTGGYTF. The CDR3 DNA is TGCGCCAGCAGCCAAGATACTGGTGGCTACACCTTC.

This chain connects TRBV6-5 to TRBJ2-1; TRBD2 matches at 12 bases. The V and J ends lost 7 bases and 8 bases, in that order; junction bases with no gene match: 9. Germline V gives CDR1 MNHEY, CDR2 SVGAGI. The CDR3 loop spans 15 amino acids. The CDR3 DNA follows: TGTGCCAGCAACCCTAGCGGGGGGGCTGGGGATGAGCAGTTCTTC. It codes for CASNPSGGAGDEQFF.

The gene calls are TRBV9 and TRBJ2-7, with D possibly matching TRBD2 (7 bases). The V gene's germline CDR1 is SGDLS and CDR2 YYNGEE. The V and J ends lost 4 bases and 5 bases respectively, with 16 bases between them. This CDR3 contains 14 residues. This CDR3 reads CASSPEGGNHEQYF. Here the CDR3 DNA reads TGTGCCAGCAGCCCCGAGGGGGGGAACCACGAGCAGTACTTC.

This chain joins TRBV6-5 and TRBJ1-1, with D possibly TRBD1 on 6 matching bases. The CDR3 runs 16 residues. Germline values: CDR1 MNHEY, CDR2 SVGAGI. V lost 2 bases and J lost 1, with 14 bases in between. DNA for the CDR3: TGTGCCAGCAGTTACAGGTCAGGGGCGTCGAACACTGAAGCTTTCTTT. Protein: CASSYRSGASNTEAFF.

This chain links TRBV11-2 with TRBJ1-3, with D unclear. The CDR3 runs 13 residues. The germline gives CDR1 SGHAT, CDR2 FQNNGV. Trimming left V 8 bases short and J 2 bases short, with 10 bases between. CDR3 protein: CASYLRTGNTIYF. The CDR3 DNA sequence: TGTGCCAGCTACCTCAGGACTGGAAACACCATATATTTT.

This clone was counted a few times. The chain couples TRBV2 to TRBJ2-7, with 7 bases identical to TRBD1. This CDR3 is built from 15 residues. V shed 4 bases, J shed 1 base, and the junction held 7 bases outside the gene matches. CDR1 and CDR2 (germline): SNHLY, FYNNEI. The DNA of the CDR3 is TGTGCCAGCAGTGGCCGCGGCAGGGGGTCCTACGAGCAGTACTTC. Translating it yields CASSGRGRGSYEQYF.

The V gene is TRBV24-1, the J gene TRBJ2-2; 9 bases are shared with TRBD1. Trimming took 4 bases from V and 3 from J; bases not matched to a gene: 8. There are 17 residues in the CDR3. From germline, CDR1 is KGHDR and CDR2 SFDVKD. The chain's CDR3 is CATSEAPGTGYTGELFF. The CDR3 DNA is TGTGCCACCAGTGAGGCCCCAGGGACAGGGTACACCGGGGAGCTGTTTTTT.

The V and J genes are TRBV12-5 and TRBJ1-1, with TRBD1 as a possible D gene (6 bases). The length of the CDR3 is 15 residues. CDR1 and CDR2 (germline): LGHNT, FRNRAP. V lost 5 bases and J lost 1, with 14 bases in between. The CDR3 sequence: CASGTPGAANTEAFF. The CDR3 coding sequence is TGTGCTAGTGGTACCCCAGGGGCGGCGAACACTGAAGCTTTCTTT.

The chain carries TRBV4-1 and TRBJ2-5; D perhaps matches TRBD2 (6 bases). The CDR3 is 15 residues long. The V end was cut by 0 bases, the J end by 2 bases, with 10 bases between. CDR1 is MGHRA and CDR2 is YSYEKL in the germline V gene. CDR3 sequence reads: CASSQDWAGQETQYF. CDR3 bases: TGCGCCAGCAGCCAAGATTGGGCGGGGCAAGAGACCCAGTACTTC.

The chain recombines TRBV7-3 with TRBJ2-5; 7 nucleotides match TRBD2. Losses at the gene ends were 6 bases for V and 4 bases for J; bases not matched to a gene: 11. Germline values: CDR1 SGHTA, CDR2 FQGTGA. The CDR3 has 15 amino acids. As DNA, the CDR3 is TGTGCCAGCAGTCCTGGACTAGATATCCTAGAGACCCAGTACTTC. This sequence encodes CASSPGLDILETQYF.

This chain links TRBV6-5 with TRBJ2-1; D gene ambiguous. Germline V CDR1 and CDR2: MNHEY, SVGAGI. The CDR3 spans 15 residues. V was clipped by 0 bases and J by 8 bases, with 14 bases between them. CDR3 residues: CASSYSMLVGDEQFF. In nucleotides, the CDR3 is TGTGCCAGCAGTTACTCGATGCTAGTCGGCGATGAGCAGTTCTTC.

This chain links TRBV3-1 (or the pseudogene TRBV3-2) with TRBJ2-7; no clear D gene. V was cut by 0 bases and J by 5 bases, with 17 bases left in between. Germline V gene sequence: CDR1 LGHDT, CDR2 YNNKEL (reference sequence). The CDR3 is made up of 16 amino acids. This chain's CDR3 is CASSQDRGFPAHEQYF. CDR3 coding DNA: TGTGCCAGCAGCCAAGATCGCGGCTTCCCGGCGCACGAGCAGTACTTC.